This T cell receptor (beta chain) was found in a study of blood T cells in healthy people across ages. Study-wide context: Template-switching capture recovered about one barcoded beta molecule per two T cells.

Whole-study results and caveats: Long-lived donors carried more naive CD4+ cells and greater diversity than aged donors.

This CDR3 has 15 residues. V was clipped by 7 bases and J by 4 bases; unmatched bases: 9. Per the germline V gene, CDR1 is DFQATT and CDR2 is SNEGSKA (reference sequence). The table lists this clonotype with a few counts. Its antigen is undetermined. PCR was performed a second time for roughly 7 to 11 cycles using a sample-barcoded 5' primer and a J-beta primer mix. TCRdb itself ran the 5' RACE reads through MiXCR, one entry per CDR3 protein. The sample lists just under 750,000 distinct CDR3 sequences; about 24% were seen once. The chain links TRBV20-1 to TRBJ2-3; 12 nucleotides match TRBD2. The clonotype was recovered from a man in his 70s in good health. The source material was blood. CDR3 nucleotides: TGCAGTGTTCAGACTAGCGGGAGAGAATCAGATACGCAGTATTTT. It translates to CSVQTSGRESDTQYF.